This TCR beta chain was recovered during a study of cytomegalovirus exposure and HLA in healthy donors. Overall study results and limits: Productive status was seen about 87% or about 30% of the time for most TCR beta V segments in an earlier analysis. In a later analysis, about 17,000 TCR beta sequences were associated with HLA alleles at 0.05 false discovery rate. When analyzed later, a missense DCLRE1C variant was found to be linked to TCR beta V- and J-gene trimming.

Primers for the PCR totalled 60 Vbeta and 13 Jbeta. The table came from immunoSEQ multiplex PCR; TCRdb's copy has only in-frame clones and leaves some out. The sample holds approximately 180,000 clones, around 86% seen once. In the case of this clone: The target antigen is unknown.

These donors, healthy bone marrow donors, were studied. This receptor was taken from a woman aged 18-30 years in good health and CMV-seronegative. Sequenced: PBMCs.

CDR3 sequence reads: CSARDPPGDTF. DNA for the CDR3: TGCAGTGCTAGAGACCCTCCGGGGGACACCTTC. V is TRBV20-1 and J is TRBJ1-2; TRBD1 might be the D (5 bases). Trimming left V 0 bases short and J 12 bases short, with 11 bases between. The germline CDR1 and CDR2 sequences are DFQATT and SNEGSKA (reference sequence). The CDR3 has 11 amino acids.